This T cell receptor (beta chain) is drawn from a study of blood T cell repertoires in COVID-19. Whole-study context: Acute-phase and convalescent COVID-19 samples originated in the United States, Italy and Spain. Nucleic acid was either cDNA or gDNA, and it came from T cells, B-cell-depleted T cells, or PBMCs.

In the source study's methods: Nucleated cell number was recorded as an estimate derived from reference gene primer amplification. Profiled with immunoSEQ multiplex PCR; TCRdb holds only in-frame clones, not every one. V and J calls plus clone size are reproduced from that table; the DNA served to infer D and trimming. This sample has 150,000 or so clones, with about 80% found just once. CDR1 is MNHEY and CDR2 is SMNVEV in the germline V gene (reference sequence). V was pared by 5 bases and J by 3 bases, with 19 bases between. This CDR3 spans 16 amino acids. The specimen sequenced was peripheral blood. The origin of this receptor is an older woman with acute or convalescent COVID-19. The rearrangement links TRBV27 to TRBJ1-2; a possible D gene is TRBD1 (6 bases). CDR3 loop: CASSPNRVLGDYGYTF. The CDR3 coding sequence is TGTGCCAGCAGTCCGAACAGGGTCCTAGGGGACTATGGCTACACCTTC.